This TCR beta chain was sequenced during a study of post-analysis software for immune sequencing data. Study at large: The study covered relapsing-remitting, secondary progressive and progressive-relapsing courses of multiple sclerosis. Whole-study results and caveats: By F measure, samples from a shared preparation batch strongly co-clustered.

Researchers reported that TCR beta cDNA libraries carried unique molecular identifiers. In TCRdb, the PCR reads were re-called with MiXCR into one record per CDR3 protein. The data hold roughly 620,000 distinct CDR3 sequences, with 44% observed a single time. This clonotype was observed a few times. The antigen is not known. The source is a girl aged 10 to 17 with multiple sclerosis. Sample: blood.

This chain's CDR3 is CASTTGQGSYEQYF. DNA for the CDR3: TGTGCCAGCACGACGGGACAGGGGTCCTACGAGCAGTACTTC. This chain joins TRBV6-6 and TRBJ2-7; 10 bases align to TRBD1. In germline, CDR1 is MNHNY, CDR2 SVGAGI (reference sequence). V lost 7 bases to trimming and J lost 1 base; unmatched junction nucleotides: 4. The CDR3 runs 14 residues.